Shown below are 12 T cell receptor beta chains from a single sample sequenced in a study of blood T cell repertoires in COVID-19. TCRdb's table, derived via immunoSEQ multiplex PCR, lists solely in-frame clones and lacks some. The profile shows 250,000 to 300,000 clones, approximately 86% of them singletons. Sequenced sample: peripheral blood. These TCRs come from an older woman with COVID-19, enrolled during active disease.

The table lists this clone with a few counts. The rearrangement joins TRBV18 to TRBJ1-1; 11 bases are a match to TRBD1. The trim removed 3 bases at V and 11 bases at J, leaving 5 bases unmatched. From germline, CDR1 is KGHSH and CDR2 LQKENI. The CDR3 contains 13 residues. The CDR3 protein is CASSPSDRGHAFF. The CDR3 region has the DNA TGTGCCAGCTCACCTTCGGACAGGGGGCACGCTTTCTTT.

The DNA of the CDR3 is TGTGCCAGCAGTTCAAACAGGGCTTCCTACGAGCAGTACTTC. Its translation: CASSSNRASYEQYF. The rearrangement links TRBV28 to TRBJ2-7; tentatively, D is TRBD1 (6 bases). The germline V gene encodes CDR1 MDHEN and CDR2 SYDVKM. CDR3 length: 14 residues. The V end was cut by 4 bases, the J end by 1 base, with 11 bases between.

This sequence joins TRBV21-1 and TRBJ2-1; TRBD2, the table's D call, lacks a check against the DNA. TRBV21-1 is a known pseudogene. The length of the CDR3 is 15 residues. Here the CDR3 reads CASSKVIGEFNEQFF. The DNA for the CDR3 is TGTGCCAGCAGCAAAGTGATTGGGGAGTTTAATGAGCAGTTCTTC.

The chain joins TRBV7-7 to TRBJ2-2, with 9 bases aligning to TRBD1. CDR3 length: 18 residues. Per germline, CDR1 SSHAT and CDR2 FNYEAQ (reference sequence). The junction had 16 bases not matched to a gene; V was cut back by 5 bases and J by 6 bases. CDR3 sequence: CASSPGQGGIFRAGELFF. The CDR3 region has the DNA TGTGCCAGCAGCCCGGGACAGGGCGGGATATTTCGTGCCGGGGAGCTGTTTTTT.

Concerning this clone itself: Other DNA sequences in this sample translate to the same CDR3. The genes are TRBV2 and TRBJ1-2; 8 bases agree with TRBD1. The CDR3 is made up of 12 amino acids. With 9 bases clipped from V and 3 bases from J, the junction kept 3 bases outside the gene matches. From germline, CDR1 is SNHLY and CDR2 FYNNEI. The CDR3: CASSGGDYGYTF. CDR3 nucleotides: TGTGCCAGTTCAGGGGGCGACTATGGCTACACCTTC.

V and J are TRBV14 and TRBJ1-1; TRBD1 is a possible D gene (6 bases). Germline CDR1 reads SGHDN; CDR2 reads FVKESK. Trimming took off 4 bases at V and 8 bases at J, with 20 bases between the two ends. CDR3 length: 15 residues. CDR3 nucleotide sequence: TGTGCCAGCAGCCTCCGAAAGGGTCCCCAGGGGGAAGCTTTCTTT. It specifies CASSLRKGPQGEAFF.

The chain couples TRBV6-2 or TRBV6-3 to TRBJ1-6, with TRBD1 as a possible D gene (6 bases). Germline V gives CDR1 MNHEY, CDR2 SVGEGT. The CDR3 length is 14 residues. Trimming shortened V by 0 bases and J by 9 bases, and 9 bases separated the two germline ends. CDR3 residues: CASSYSLQGSPLHF. DNA of the CDR3: TGTGCCAGCAGTTACTCACTACAGGGTTCACCCCTCCACTTT.

This sequence joins TRBV19 and TRBJ1-2; 12 nucleotides align to TRBD1. V shed 7 bases and J 4 bases; nucleotides not matched to a gene: 13. Germline V gene sequence: CDR1 LNHDA, CDR2 SQIVND (reference sequence). The CDR3 runs to 17 residues. CDR3 protein: CASKLGQGAVSSYGYTF. CDR3 nucleotides: TGTGCCAGTAAATTGGGACAGGGGGCAGTAAGTAGCTATGGCTACACCTTC.

As concerns this clone: The sample has other DNA sequences that encode this CDR3 too. CDR3 in amino acids: CASSPSSYEQYF. For the CDR3, the DNA is TGTGCCAGCTCTCCTAGCTCCTACGAGCAGTACTTC. The V and J genes are TRBV18 and TRBJ2-7, with D unclear. Germline V gene lookup returns CDR1 KGHSH and CDR2 LQKENI. Trimming pared 6 bases from V and 0 bases from J, leaving 6 bases between. The CDR3 spans 12 residues.

The V gene is TRBV6-4, the J gene TRBJ2-1; 9 bases are a match to TRBD1. Germline CDR1 reads MRHNA; CDR2 reads SNTAGT. This CDR3 spans 14 amino acids. With 5 bases clipped from V and 9 bases from J, the junction kept 8 bases outside the gene matches. CDR3 coding DNA: TGTGCCAGCAGTTCCGGGACAGGGTCCGGTGAGCAGTTCTTC. Protein sequence: CASSSGTGSGEQFF.

This clone was recorded only once. The rearrangement links TRBV19 to TRBJ2-7; 10 bases agree with TRBD1. The germline gives CDR1 LNHDA, CDR2 SQIVND (reference sequence). This CDR3 is built from 14 residues. Unmatched junction bases numbered 4, after V lost 5 bases and J lost 3 bases. The CDR3 DNA reads TGTGCCAGTAGTTTTGGGACAGGGGACTACGAGCAGTACTTC. This codes for CASSFGTGDYEQYF. Filled out from reference TRBV19 and TRBJ2-7, the complete variable domain reads DGGITQSPKYLFRKEGQNVTLSCEQNLNHDAMYWYRQDPGQGLRLIYYSQIVNDFQKGDIAEGYSVSREKKESFPLTVTSAQKNPTAFYLCASSFGTGDYEQYFGPGTRLTVT.

The chain links TRBV24-1 to TRBJ2-1; a possible D gene is TRBD1 (5 bases). Germline V lookup: CDR1 KGHDR, CDR2 SFDVKD. CDR3 length: 13 amino acids. The ends were cut back, 5 bases at V and 8 bases at J, with 12 bases in the middle. CDR3: CATSAGQGDEQFF. The CDR3 nucleotides read TGTGCCACCAGTGCCGGGCAGGGCGATGAGCAGTTCTTC.